This paragraph reports one T cell receptor (beta chain). Its antigen is as yet unknown. These data come from a study of cytomegalovirus exposure and HLA in healthy donors. Study observations and caveats: Earlier analysis found most TCR beta V segments productive about 87% or about 30% of the time.

Germline CDR1 and CDR2: SEHNR and FQNEAQ (reference sequence). Trimming removed 5 bases from V and 0 bases from J; junction bases left unmatched: 7. The CDR3 has 18 amino acids. Both 60 Vbeta primers and 13 Jbeta primers went into the PCR. Repertoires were generated with immunoSEQ multiplex PCR, while TCRdb's copy carries only in-frame clones and drops some. Its listing shows tens of thousands of clones. The chain uses TRBV7-9 and TRBJ2-1, with 13 bases aligning to TRBD2. The clonotype was recovered from a man aged 25 to 45 in good health and CMV-seropositive. The sequencing input was PBMCs. The CDR3 here is CASSPSTSGGNSYNEQFF. CDR3 coding DNA: TGTGCCAGCAGCCCTTCGACTAGCGGGGGGAACTCCTACAATGAGCAGTTCTTC.